A selection of T cell receptor beta chains follows, all from one sample in a study of blood T cell repertoires in COVID-19. Here immunoSEQ multiplex PCR was the method, and the copy in TCRdb shows in-frame clones only, minus some. The sample has 45,000 to 50,000 clones, 83% seen once. The sequenced material came from peripheral blood. All receptors come from an older man in a cohort sampled during active COVID-19. Both conserved end residues are part of each CDR3. The D gene is left open where the match is weak. Size tells how often a clone was seen (once, few, many) or the class of an expanded clone, and some rows leave it out.

CDR3 protein,CDR3 DNA,J gene,D gene,clone size,V gene
CASSKGPGQGFSGNTIYF,TGTGCCAGCAGCAAAGGACCGGGACAGGGGTTCTCTGGAAACACCATATATTTT,TRBJ1-3,TRBD1,.,TRBV11-3
CASSSGLAGNEQYF,TGTGCCAGCAGTTCGGGACTAGCGGGGAACGAGCAGTACTTC,TRBJ2-7,TRBD2,.,TRBV27
CASSWGTFYEQYF,TGTGCCAGCAGCTGGGGGACTTTCTACGAGCAGTACTTC,TRBJ2-7,.,once,TRBV5-6
CASSTPSGNTIYF,TGTGCCAGTAGTACCCCTTCTGGAAACACCATATATTTT,TRBJ1-3,.,.,TRBV19
CASSQDLAGGSHTQYF,TGTGCCAGCAGCCAAGATTTGGCGGGGGGATCTCATACGCAGTATTTT,TRBJ2-3,TRBD2,.,TRBV3-1/TRBV3-2
CASNKREMNTEAFF,TGTGCCAGCAACAAGAGGGAAATGAACACTGAAGCTTTCTTT,TRBJ1-1,.,.,TRBV6-5
CSATGNNGYTF,TGCAGTGCTACAGGCAATAATGGCTACACCTTC,TRBJ1-2,.,few,TRBV20-1
CASSPGGGTYNEQFF,TGTGCCAGCAGTCCAGGGGGCGGAACCTACAATGAGCAGTTCTTC,TRBJ2-1,TRBD1,.,TRBV28
CASSPGTGGSQPQHF,TGCGCCAGCAGCCCCGGGACAGGGGGCAGTCAGCCCCAGCATTTT,TRBJ1-5,TRBD1,few,TRBV5-1
CASSIQVPNQPQHF,TGTGCCAGTAGTATACAGGTCCCTAATCAGCCCCAGCATTTT,TRBJ1-5,.,.,TRBV19
CAISGLVGQGNYGYTF,TGTGCCATCAGTGGTCTTGTCGGGCAGGGCAACTATGGCTACACCTTC,TRBJ1-2,.,.,TRBV10-3
CASSPWQVSGNTIYF,TGTGCCAGCAGCCCTTGGCAGGTCTCTGGAAACACCATATATTTT,TRBJ1-3,.,.,TRBV7-8
CASSQLPSSYNEQFF,TGTGCCAGCAGCCAACTTCCGAGCTCCTACAATGAGCAGTTCTTC,TRBJ2-1,.,.,TRBV3-1/TRBV3-2
CASSLQGGLGEQYF,TGTGCCAGCAGCTTACAAGGGGGCCTGGGCGAGCAGTACTTC,TRBJ2-7,TRBD1,.,TRBV7-2
CATGTRLAYEQYF,TGTGCCACCGGGACTAGGCTAGCCTACGAGCAGTACTTC,TRBJ2-7,TRBD2,.,TRBV24-1
CASSWGQGRGGYTF,TGTGCCAGCAGTTGGGGACAGGGGCGGGGTGGCTACACCTTC,TRBJ1-2,TRBD1,.,TRBV6-5
CASSNYGRGDTQYF,TGTGCCAGCAGCAACTACGGACGGGGAGATACGCAGTATTTT,TRBJ2-3,.,.,TRBV7-8
CASTVQGTGNTIYF,TGTGCCAGTACCGTACAGGGGACTGGAAACACCATATATTTT,TRBJ1-3,TRBD1,.,TRBV19
CASSQDPGLNTEAFF,TGTGCCAGCAGCCAAGATCCAGGTTTGAACACTGAAGCTTTCTTT,TRBJ1-1,.,once,TRBV3-1/TRBV3-2
CASSTRLGSPGELFF,TGTGCCAGCAGCACCCGGCTCGGTAGCCCCGGGGAGCTGTTTTTT,TRBJ2-2,.,.,TRBV9
CASSLGYRGSYEQYF,TGTGCCAGCAGCTTAGGCTACAGGGGGAGCTACGAGCAGTACTTC,TRBJ2-7,TRBD1,.,TRBV13
CASSVLQGNSPLHF,TGTGCCAGCAGTGTTTTGCAGGGTAATTCACCCCTCCACTTT,TRBJ1-6,.,.,TRBV2
CASSFDSYGYTF,TGTGCCAGCAGTTTTGACAGCTATGGCTACACCTTC,TRBJ1-2,.,.,TRBV12-3/TRBV12-4
CASRRDRGSYEQYF,TGTGCCAGCAGGAGGGACAGGGGATCCTACGAGCAGTACTTC,TRBJ2-7,TRBD1,.,TRBV6-5
CASSMTSGRAMEQFF,TGCGCCAGCAGCATGACTAGCGGGAGGGCCATGGAGCAGTTCTTC,TRBJ2-1,TRBD2,once,TRBV5-1
CASSYYVYTQYF,TGTGCCAGCAGTTACTATGTATATACGCAGTATTTT,TRBJ2-3,.,.,TRBV6-2/TRBV6-3
CASSRTGAYEQYF,TGTGCCAGCAGCAGGACAGGGGCCTACGAGCAGTACTTC,TRBJ2-7,TRBD1,.,TRBV6-5
CAISEDRGYEQYF,TGTGCCATCAGTGAGGACAGGGGCTACGAGCAGTACTTC,TRBJ2-7,TRBD1,few,TRBV10-3
CASSAAGRRGYTF,TGTGCCAGCAGCGCCGCGGGGCGCAGGGGCTACACCTTC,TRBJ1-2,.,few,TRBV28
CASSLAVNTEAFF,TGTGCCAGCAGCTTGGCGGTGAACACTGAAGCTTTCTTT,TRBJ1-1,.,.,TRBV5-5
CASNRRVGQVAEAFF,TGTGCCAGCAATAGAAGGGTCGGACAGGTCGCTGAAGCTTTCTTT,TRBJ1-1,TRBD1,.,TRBV2
CASSPGQVFYEQYF,TGTGCCAGCAGCCCGGGACAGGTTTTCTACGAGCAGTACTTC,TRBJ2-7,TRBD1,.,TRBV9
CAWGDQGPGYTF,TGTGCCTGGGGGGACCAGGGTCCAGGCTACACCTTC,TRBJ1-2,.,.,TRBV30
CASSQQGRGGYTF,TGTGCCAGCAGCCAACAGGGGCGAGGCGGCTACACCTTC,TRBJ1-2,.,.,TRBV3-1/TRBV3-2
CATSRWGGRSDEQYF,TGTGCCACCAGCAGGTGGGGCGGCAGGAGTGACGAGCAGTACTTC,TRBJ2-7,.,once,TRBV15